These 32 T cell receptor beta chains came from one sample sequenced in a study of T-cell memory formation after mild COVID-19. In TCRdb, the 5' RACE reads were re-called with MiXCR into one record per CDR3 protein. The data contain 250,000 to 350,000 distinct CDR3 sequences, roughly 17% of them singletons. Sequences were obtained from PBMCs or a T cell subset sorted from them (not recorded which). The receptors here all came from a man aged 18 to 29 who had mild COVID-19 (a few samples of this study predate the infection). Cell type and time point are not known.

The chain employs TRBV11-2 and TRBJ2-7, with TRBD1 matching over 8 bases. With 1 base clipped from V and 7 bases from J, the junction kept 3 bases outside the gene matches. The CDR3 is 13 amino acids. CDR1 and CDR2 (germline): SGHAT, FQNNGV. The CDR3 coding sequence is TGTGCCAGCAGCTTAGGGACAGGGAGGGAGCAGTACTTC. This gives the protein CASSLGTGREQYF.

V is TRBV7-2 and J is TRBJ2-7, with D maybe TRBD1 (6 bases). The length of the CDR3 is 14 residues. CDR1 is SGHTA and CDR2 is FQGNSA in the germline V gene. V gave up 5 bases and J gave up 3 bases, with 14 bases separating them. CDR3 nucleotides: TGTGCCAGCAGCCCGTCTACAGGGAGCTACGAGCAGTACTTC. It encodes CASSPSTGSYEQYF.

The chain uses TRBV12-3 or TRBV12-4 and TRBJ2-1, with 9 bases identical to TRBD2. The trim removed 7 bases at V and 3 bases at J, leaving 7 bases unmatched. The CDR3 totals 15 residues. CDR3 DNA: TGTGCCAGCAAATTGAGCGGGGGGTTCTACAATGAGCAGTTCTTC. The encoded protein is CASKLSGGFYNEQFF.

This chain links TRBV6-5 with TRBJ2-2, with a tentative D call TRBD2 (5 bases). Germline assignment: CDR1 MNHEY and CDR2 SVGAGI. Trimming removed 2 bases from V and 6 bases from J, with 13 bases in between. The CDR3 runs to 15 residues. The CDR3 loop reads CASSYIPSQAGELFF. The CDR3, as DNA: TGTGCCAGCAGTTACATCCCTAGCCAGGCCGGGGAGCTGTTTTTT.

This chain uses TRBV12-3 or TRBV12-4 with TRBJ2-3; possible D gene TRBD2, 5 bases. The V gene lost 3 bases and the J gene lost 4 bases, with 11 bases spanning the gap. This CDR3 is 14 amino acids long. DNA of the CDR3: TGTGCCAGCAGTTTCCGGGGATCCCCAGATACGCAGTATTTT. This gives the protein CASSFRGSPDTQYF.

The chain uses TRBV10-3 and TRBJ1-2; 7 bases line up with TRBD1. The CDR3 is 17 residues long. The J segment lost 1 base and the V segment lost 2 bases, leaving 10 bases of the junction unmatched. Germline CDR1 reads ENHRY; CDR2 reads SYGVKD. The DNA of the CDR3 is TGTGCCATCAGTGAGGAGGGCGGGACAGATAATAACTATGGCTACACCTTC. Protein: CAISEEGGTDNNYGYTF.

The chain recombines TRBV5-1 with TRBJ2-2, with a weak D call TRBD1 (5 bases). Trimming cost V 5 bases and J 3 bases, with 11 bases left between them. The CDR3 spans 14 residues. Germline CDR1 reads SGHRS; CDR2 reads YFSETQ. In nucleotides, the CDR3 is TGCGCCAGCAGGTCGACAGCCTACACCGGGGAGCTGTTTTTT. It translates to CASRSTAYTGELFF.

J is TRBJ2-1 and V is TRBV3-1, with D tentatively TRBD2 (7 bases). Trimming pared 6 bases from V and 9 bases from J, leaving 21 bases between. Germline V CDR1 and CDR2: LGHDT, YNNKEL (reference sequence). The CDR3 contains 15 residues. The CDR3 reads CASRPRGAPFVEQFF. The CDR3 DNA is TGTGCCAGCAGACCTCGGGGGGCCCCTTTTGTTGAGCAGTTCTTC.

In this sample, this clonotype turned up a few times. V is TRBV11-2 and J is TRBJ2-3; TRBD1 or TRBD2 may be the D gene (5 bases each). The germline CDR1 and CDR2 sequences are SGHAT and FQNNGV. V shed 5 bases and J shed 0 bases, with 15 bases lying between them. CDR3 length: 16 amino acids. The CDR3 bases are TGTGCCAGCAGCCCTTCGTGGGGGTTTAGCACAGATACGCAGTATTTT. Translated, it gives CASSPSWGFSTDTQYF.

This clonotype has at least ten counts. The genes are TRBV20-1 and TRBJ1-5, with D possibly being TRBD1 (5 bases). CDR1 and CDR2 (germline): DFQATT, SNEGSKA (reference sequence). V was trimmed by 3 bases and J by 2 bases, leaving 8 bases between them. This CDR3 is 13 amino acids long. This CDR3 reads CSARAQGNQPQHF. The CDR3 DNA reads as TGCAGTGCTAGGGCACAGGGCAATCAGCCCCAGCATTTT.

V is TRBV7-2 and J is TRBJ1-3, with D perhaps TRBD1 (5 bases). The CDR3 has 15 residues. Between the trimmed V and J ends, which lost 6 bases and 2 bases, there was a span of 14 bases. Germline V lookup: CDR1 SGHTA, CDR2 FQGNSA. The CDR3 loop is CASRWDRRAGNTIYF. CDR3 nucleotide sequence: TGTGCCAGCAGGTGGGACCGACGGGCTGGAAACACCATATATTTT.

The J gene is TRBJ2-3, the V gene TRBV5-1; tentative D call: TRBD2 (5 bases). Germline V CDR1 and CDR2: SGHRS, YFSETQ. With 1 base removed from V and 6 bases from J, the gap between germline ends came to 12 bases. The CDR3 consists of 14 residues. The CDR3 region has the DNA TGCGCCAGCAGCTTGCTCCAACTAGTTGATACGCAGTATTTT. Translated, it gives CASSLLQLVDTQYF.

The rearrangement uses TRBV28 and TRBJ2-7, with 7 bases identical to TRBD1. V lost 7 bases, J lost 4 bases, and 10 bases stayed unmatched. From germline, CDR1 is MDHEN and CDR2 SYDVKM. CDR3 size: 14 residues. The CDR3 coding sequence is TGTGCCAGCATACGGACAGGACAAAATTACGAGCAGTACTTC. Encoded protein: CASIRTGQNYEQYF.

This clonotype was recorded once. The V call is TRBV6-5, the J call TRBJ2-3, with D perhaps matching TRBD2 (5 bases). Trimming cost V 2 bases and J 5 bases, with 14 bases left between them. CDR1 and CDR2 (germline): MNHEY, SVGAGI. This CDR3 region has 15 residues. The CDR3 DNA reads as TGTGCCAGCAGTTACGAAGGGATCGGGAAAGATACGCAGTATTTT. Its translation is CASSYEGIGKDTQYF.

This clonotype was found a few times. CDR3 residues: CASSPTPRREFEDTEAFF. CDR3 coding DNA: TGCGCCAGCAGCCCCACCCCGCGGAGGGAGTTTGAGGACACTGAAGCTTTCTTT. The V call is TRBV4-1, the J call TRBJ1-1; D is unresolved. V lost 4 bases and J lost 3, with 24 bases in between. The germline V gene encodes CDR1 MGHRA and CDR2 YSYEKL. The CDR3 spans 18 residues.

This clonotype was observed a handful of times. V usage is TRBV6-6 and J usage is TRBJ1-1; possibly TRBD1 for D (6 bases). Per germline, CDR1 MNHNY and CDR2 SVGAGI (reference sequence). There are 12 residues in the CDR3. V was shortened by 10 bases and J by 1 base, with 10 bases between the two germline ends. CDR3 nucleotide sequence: TGTGCCACCTCGGGACAGAACACTGAAGCTTTCTTT. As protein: CATSGQNTEAFF.

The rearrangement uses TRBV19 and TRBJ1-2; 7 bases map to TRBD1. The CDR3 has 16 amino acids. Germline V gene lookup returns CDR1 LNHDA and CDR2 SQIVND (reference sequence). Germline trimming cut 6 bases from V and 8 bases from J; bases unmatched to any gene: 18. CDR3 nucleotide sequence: TGTGCCAGTAGCTGGTTGGGGGACAGAGAGATAAGAGGCTACACCTTC. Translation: CASSWLGDREIRGYTF.

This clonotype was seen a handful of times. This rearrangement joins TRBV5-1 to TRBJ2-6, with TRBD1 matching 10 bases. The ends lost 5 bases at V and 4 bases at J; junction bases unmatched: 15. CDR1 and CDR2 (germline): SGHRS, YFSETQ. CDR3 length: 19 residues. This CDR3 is CASRPSPGQGISGANVLTF. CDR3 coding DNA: TGCGCCAGCAGGCCCAGCCCGGGACAGGGGATATCCGGGGCCAACGTCCTGACTTTC.

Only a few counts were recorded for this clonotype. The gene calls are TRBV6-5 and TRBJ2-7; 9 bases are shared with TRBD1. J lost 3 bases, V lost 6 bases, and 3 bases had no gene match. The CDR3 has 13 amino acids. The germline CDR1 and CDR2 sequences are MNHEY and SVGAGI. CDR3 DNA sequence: TGTGCCAGCAGAAAGGGACAGGGCTACGAGCAGTACTTC. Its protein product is CASRKGQGYEQYF.

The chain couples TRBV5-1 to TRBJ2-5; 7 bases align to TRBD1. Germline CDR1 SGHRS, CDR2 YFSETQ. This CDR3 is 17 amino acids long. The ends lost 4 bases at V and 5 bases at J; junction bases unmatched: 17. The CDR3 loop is CASSLLPRGQARETQYF. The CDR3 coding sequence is TGCGCCAGCAGCCTACTCCCCCGAGGACAGGCGAGGGAGACCCAGTACTTC.

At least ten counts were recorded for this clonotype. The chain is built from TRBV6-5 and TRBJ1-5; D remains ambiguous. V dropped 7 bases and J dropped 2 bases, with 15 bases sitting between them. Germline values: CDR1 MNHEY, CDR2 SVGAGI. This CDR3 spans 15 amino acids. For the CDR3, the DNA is TGTGCCAGCATCCTCCTCCGGTGGGGCAATCAGCCCCAGCATTTT. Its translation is CASILLRWGNQPQHF.

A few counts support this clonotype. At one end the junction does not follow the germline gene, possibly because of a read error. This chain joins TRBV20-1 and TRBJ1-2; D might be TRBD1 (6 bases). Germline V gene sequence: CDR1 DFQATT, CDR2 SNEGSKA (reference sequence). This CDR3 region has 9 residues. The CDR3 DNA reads TGCAGTGCTCCGGGGACAAAACCCTTC. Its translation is CSAPGTKPF.

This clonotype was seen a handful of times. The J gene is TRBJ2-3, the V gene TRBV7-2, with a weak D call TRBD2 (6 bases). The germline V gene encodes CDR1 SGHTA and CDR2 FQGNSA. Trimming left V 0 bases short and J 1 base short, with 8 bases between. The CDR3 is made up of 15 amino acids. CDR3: CASSLALAGTDTQYF. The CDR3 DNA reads TGTGCCAGCAGCTTAGCATTAGCGGGCACAGATACGCAGTATTTT. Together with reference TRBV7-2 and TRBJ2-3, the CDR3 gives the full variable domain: GAGVSQSPSNKVTEKGKDVELRCDPISGHTALYWYRQSLGQGLEFLIYFQGNSAPDKSGLPSDRFSAERTGGSVSTLTIQRTQQEDSAVYLCASSLALAGTDTQYFGPGTRLTVL.

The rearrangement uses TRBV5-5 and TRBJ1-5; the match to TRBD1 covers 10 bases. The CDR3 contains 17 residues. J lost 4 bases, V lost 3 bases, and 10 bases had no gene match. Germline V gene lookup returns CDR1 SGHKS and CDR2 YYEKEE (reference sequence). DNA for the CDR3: TGTGCCAGCAGCTCGCCGGGACAGGGGATCGGGAATCAGCCCCAGCATTTT. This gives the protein CASSSPGQGIGNQPQHF.

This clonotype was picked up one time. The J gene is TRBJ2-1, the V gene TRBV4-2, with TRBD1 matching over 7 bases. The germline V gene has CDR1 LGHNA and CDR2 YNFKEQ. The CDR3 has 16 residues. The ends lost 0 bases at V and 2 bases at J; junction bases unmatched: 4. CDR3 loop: CASSQDDRETYNEQFF. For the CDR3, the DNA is TGTGCCAGCAGCCAAGACGACAGGGAGACCTACAATGAGCAGTTCTTC.

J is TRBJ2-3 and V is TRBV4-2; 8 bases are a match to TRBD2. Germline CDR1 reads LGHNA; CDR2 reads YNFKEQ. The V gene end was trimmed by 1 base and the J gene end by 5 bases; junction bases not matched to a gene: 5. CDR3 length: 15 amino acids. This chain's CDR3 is CASSQVGGEEDTQYF. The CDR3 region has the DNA TGTGCCAGCAGCCAAGTCGGGGGGGAGGAAGATACGCAGTATTTT.

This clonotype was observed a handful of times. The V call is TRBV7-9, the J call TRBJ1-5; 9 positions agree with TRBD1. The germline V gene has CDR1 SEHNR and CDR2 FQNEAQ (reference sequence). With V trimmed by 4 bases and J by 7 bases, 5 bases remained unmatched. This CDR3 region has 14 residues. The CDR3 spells CASSSGQGWQPQHF. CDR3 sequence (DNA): TGTGCCAGCAGCTCGGGACAGGGCTGGCAGCCCCAGCATTTT.

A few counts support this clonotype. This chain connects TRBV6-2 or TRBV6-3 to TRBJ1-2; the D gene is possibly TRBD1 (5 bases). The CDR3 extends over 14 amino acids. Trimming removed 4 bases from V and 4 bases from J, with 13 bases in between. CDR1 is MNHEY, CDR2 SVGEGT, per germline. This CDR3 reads CASSSGTASYGYTF. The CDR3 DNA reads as TGTGCCAGCAGTTCCGGGACGGCCAGCTATGGCTACACCTTC.

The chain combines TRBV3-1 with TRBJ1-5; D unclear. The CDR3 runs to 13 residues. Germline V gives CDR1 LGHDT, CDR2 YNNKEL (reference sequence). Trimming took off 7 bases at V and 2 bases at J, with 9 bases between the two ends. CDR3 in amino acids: CASTPHGNQPQHF. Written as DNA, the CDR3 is TGTGCCAGCACCCCCCACGGCAATCAGCCCCAGCATTTT.

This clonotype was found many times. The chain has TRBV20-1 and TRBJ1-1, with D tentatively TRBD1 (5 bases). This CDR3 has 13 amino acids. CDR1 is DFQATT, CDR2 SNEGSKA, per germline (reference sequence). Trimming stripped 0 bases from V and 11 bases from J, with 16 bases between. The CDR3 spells CSARDRGEGKAFF. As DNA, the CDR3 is TGCAGTGCTAGAGATAGGGGCGAGGGCAAGGCTTTCTTT.

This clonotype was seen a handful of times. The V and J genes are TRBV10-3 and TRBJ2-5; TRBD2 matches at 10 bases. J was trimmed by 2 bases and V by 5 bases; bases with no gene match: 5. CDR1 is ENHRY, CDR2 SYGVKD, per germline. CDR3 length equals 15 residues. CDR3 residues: CAISRERGGQETQYF. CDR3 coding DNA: TGTGCCATCAGTAGGGAGCGGGGGGGGCAAGAGACCCAGTACTTC.

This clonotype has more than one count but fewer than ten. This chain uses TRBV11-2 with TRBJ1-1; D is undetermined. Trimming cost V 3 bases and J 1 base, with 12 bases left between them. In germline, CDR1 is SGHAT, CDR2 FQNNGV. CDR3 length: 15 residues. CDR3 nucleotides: TGTGCCAGCAGCTTGATTGGCTTACGGAACACTGAAGCTTTCTTT. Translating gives CASSLIGLRNTEAFF.